This paragraph covers one T cell receptor (beta chain) sequence. The method was immunoSEQ multiplex PCR; TCRdb's version includes in-frame clones alone and lacks a portion of them. In the table there are 240,000 or so clones, about 86% of which are singletons. The CDR3 totals 16 residues. This record belongs to a study of blood T cell repertoires in COVID-19. Everyone who took part was roughly 18 to 100 years old, and they came from about two dozen US areas. Cohort placement rested on clinical history that participants reported themselves. The sequencing input was PBMCs or T cells enriched from blood (not recorded which). The sequence derives from a woman in her thirties or forties with acute COVID-19. The chain links TRBV21-1 to TRBJ2-7; TRBD2, the table's D call, was not compared with the DNA. TRBV21-1 represents a pseudogene. The CDR3 region is CASSKFLAEPSYEQYF. The CDR3, as DNA: TGTGCCAGCAGCAAGTTCCTAGCGGAGCCCTCCTACGAGCAGTACTTC.